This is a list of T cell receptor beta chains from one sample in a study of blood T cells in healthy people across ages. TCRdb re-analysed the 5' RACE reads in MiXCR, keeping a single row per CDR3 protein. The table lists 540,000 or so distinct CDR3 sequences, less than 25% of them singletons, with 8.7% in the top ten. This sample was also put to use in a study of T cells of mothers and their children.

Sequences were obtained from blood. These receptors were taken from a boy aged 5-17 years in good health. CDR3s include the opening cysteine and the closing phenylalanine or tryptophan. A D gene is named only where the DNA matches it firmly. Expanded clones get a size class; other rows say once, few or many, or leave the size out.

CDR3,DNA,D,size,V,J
CAVATGTENQPQHF,TGTGCCGTCGCTACCGGGACAGAGAATCAGCCCCAGCATTTT,TRBD1,few,TRBV10-3,TRBJ1-5
CASSSRGTSVNIQYF,TGTGCCAGCAGCAGTCGGGGGACTAGCGTGAACATTCAGTACTTC,TRBD2,once,TRBV11-2,TRBJ2-4
CASSQLRLGRGAYEQYF,TGTGCCAGCAGCCAACTACGACTAGGTAGGGGCGCCTACGAGCAGTACTTC,-,few,TRBV3-1,TRBJ2-7
CASSLGGIRETQYF,TGTGCCAGCAGCTTAGGTGGCATCAGAGAGACCCAGTACTTC,-,few,TRBV11-2,TRBJ2-5
CASSGPTEAFF,TGTGCCAGCAGTGGTCCGACCGAAGCTTTCTTT,-,-,TRBV2,TRBJ1-1
CASGLRRNEQFF,TGTGCCAGCGGTCTCCGGCGCAATGAGCAGTTCTTC,-,few,TRBV27,TRBJ2-1
CASSLFRGDNEQFF,TGTGCCAGCAGTTTATTTAGAGGGGACAATGAGCAGTTCTTC,-,-,TRBV27,TRBJ2-1
CASSQGSVKGARGANVLTF,TGCGCCAGCAGCCAAGGATCAGTGAAGGGTGCGCGGGGGGCCAACGTCCTGACTTTC,-,-,TRBV4-3,TRBJ2-6
CASSRGPGLAGGRTDTQYF,TGTGCCAGCAGCCGAGGACCGGGACTAGCGGGAGGGCGAACAGATACGCAGTATTTT,TRBD2,-,TRBV4-2,TRBJ2-3
CASSSGLARNEQFF,TGTGCCAGCAGTTCCGGACTAGCGCGCAATGAGCAGTTCTTC,TRBD2,-,TRBV28,TRBJ2-1
CASSSGLAGYEQYF,TGTGCCAGCAGCTCCGGACTAGCGGGCTACGAGCAGTACTTC,TRBD2,many,TRBV7-2,TRBJ2-7
CASSEGTGNIQYF,TGTGCCAGCAGTGAAGGGACAGGGAACATTCAGTACTTC,TRBD1,-,TRBV6-1,TRBJ2-4
CASSSREPWGKNIQYF,TGTGCCAGCAGCTCACGAGAACCTTGGGGCAAAAACATTCAGTACTTC,-,-,TRBV21-1,TRBJ2-4
CSGIRAPGAGNTIYF,TGCAGTGGAATTCGGGCACCTGGGGCTGGAAACACCATATATTTT,-,-,TRBV20-1,TRBJ1-3
CSARGDRGSYEQYF,TGCAGTGCTAGAGGTGACAGGGGCTCCTACGAGCAGTACTTC,TRBD1,many,TRBV20-1,TRBJ2-7
CASSFLGVSSEKLFF,TGTGCCAGCAGTTTTCTTGGGGTATCGAGTGAAAAACTGTTTTTT,-,many,TRBV28,TRBJ1-4
CSGRTGDGYTF,TGCAGCGGTCGGACAGGGGACGGCTACACCTTC,TRBD1,-,TRBV29-1,TRBJ1-2
CATGTPSVETQYF,TGTGCCACCGGGACCCCTAGTGTTGAGACCCAGTACTTC,-,few,TRBV7-9,TRBJ2-5
CASSDYGSYEQYF,TGTGCCAGCAGTGACTACGGCAGCTACGAGCAGTACTTC,-,-,TRBV25-1,TRBJ2-7
CASSLRWQGGNIQYF,TGTGCCAGCAGTTTAAGGTGGCAGGGAGGGAACATTCAGTACTTC,TRBD2,-,TRBV28,TRBJ2-4
CASSISGRGLYGYTF,TGTGCCAGCAGTATCTCGGGCAGGGGACTCTATGGCTACACCTTC,-,-,TRBV6-6,TRBJ1-2
CASSLAASGGVRDTQYF,TGTGCCAGCAGCTTAGCGGCTAGCGGGGGGGTGAGGGATACGCAGTATTTT,TRBD2,-,TRBV7-2,TRBJ2-3
CASSATTGRTGELFF,TGTGCCAGCAGCGCGACGACCGGGAGAACCGGGGAGCTGTTTTTT,-,-,TRBV9,TRBJ2-2
CASSLGDTYSNQPQHF,TGTGCCAGCAGCTTAGGGGACACATATAGCAATCAGCCCCAGCATTTT,-,once,TRBV7-9,TRBJ1-5